A single sample gave rise to the 15 T cell receptor beta chains below, sequenced in a study of STAT5B mutations in CD4+ large granular lymphocyte leukemia. Using immunoSEQ multiplex PCR, the repertoire was profiled, and TCRdb retains in-frame clones only, with some absent. The profile covers some 30,000 clones, with roughly 79% appearing a single time and approximately 0.98% taken by the ten largest. The sequencing input was CD4+ T cells from blood buffy coats. All receptors derive from a human donor in good health.

This clone has only a few counts. The chain couples TRBV2 to TRBJ2-1; D not certain. The germline CDR1 and CDR2 sequences are SNHLY and FYNNEI. The CDR3 contains 13 residues. V lost 2 bases to trimming and J lost 9 bases, with 11 bases between them. The CDR3 is CASSERSRIEQFF. In DNA form, the CDR3 reads TGTGCCAGCAGTGAACGAAGCCGAATTGAGCAGTTCTTC.

This clone was picked up a small number of times. CDR3 sequence reads: CASSLRTDTYEQYV. CDR3 nucleotide sequence: TGTGCCAGCAGCCTTCGGACAGACACTTACGAGCAGTACGTC. This chain links TRBV7-3 with TRBJ2-7, with D maybe TRBD1 (6 bases). The CDR3 consists of 14 residues. CDR1 is SGHTA and CDR2 is FQGTGA in the germline V gene. V lost 5 bases and J lost 4, with 15 bases in between.

The gene calls are TRBV29-1 and TRBJ2-5; the match to TRBD1 covers 8 bases. The J call may be mistaken, given a closer DNA end match to TRBJ2-7. The CDR3 has 12 amino acids. Germline lookup yields CDR1 SQVTM and CDR2 ANQGSEA. CDR3 DNA: TGCAGCGTCGGACAGGGTTCGGGCGAGCAGTACTTC. This translates into CSVGQGSGEQYF.

The CDR3 bases are TGTGCCAGCAGCGCGAGGGAGGGACTCCCCTTGGGTGTGGAGCTGTTTTTT. Amino acid sequence: CASSAREGLPLGVELFF. The chain joins TRBV9 to TRBJ2-2; 7 bases are shared with TRBD2. CDR3 size: 17 residues. Germline values: CDR1 SGDLS, CDR2 YYNGEE. J lost 10 bases, V lost 3 bases, and 18 bases had no gene match.

The J gene is TRBJ1-4, the V gene TRBV18, with D unclear. Germline CDR1 and CDR2: KGHSH and LQKENI. CDR3 length equals 16 residues. V was shortened by 4 bases and J by 0 bases, with 12 bases between the two germline ends. The CDR3 spells CASSLSLISTNEKLFF. The CDR3 coding sequence is TGTGCCAGCTCACTCTCCCTTATTTCAACTAATGAAAAACTGTTTTTT.

CDR3 residues: CASRGTANTGELFF. CDR3 DNA: TGTGCCAGCAGGGGGACAGCTAACACCGGGGAGCTGTTTTTT. The chain recombines TRBV28 with TRBJ2-2, with 7 bases aligning to TRBD1. This CDR3 contains 14 residues. V dropped 6 bases and J dropped 2; count of bases not matched to a gene: 3. Germline V CDR1 and CDR2: MDHEN, SYDVKM.

The CDR3 here is CASEPGLSGNTIYF. DNA of the CDR3: TGTGCCAGTGAACCCGGACTCTCTGGAAACACCATATATTTT. The rearrangement uses TRBV6-1 and TRBJ1-3; no clear D. V was trimmed by 9 bases and J by 0 bases, leaving 12 bases between them. Germline V gives CDR1 MNHNS, CDR2 SASEGT. The CDR3 sequence is 14 residues long.

J is TRBJ1-3 and V is TRBV7-9, with D hard to call. Trimming took off 2 bases at V and 3 bases at J, with 11 bases between the two ends. The germline CDR1 and CDR2 sequences are SEHNR and FQNEAQ (reference sequence). The CDR3 has 15 residues. This CDR3 reads CASSLTPENGNTIYF. In nucleotides, the CDR3 is TGTGCCAGCAGCTTAACGCCAGAAAATGGAAACACCATATATTTT. Full variable domain (outside the CDR3, taken from reference TRBV7-9 and TRBJ1-3): DTGVSQNPRHKITKRGQNVTFRCDPISEHNRLYWYRQTLGQGPEFLTYFQNEAQLEKSRLLSDRFSAERPKGSFSTLEIQRTEQGDSAMYLCASSLTPENGNTIYFGEGSWLTVV.

The chain combines TRBV27 with TRBJ1-2, with 7 nucleotides matching TRBD1. The CDR3 is made up of 15 amino acids. Per germline, CDR1 MNHEY and CDR2 SMNVEV (reference sequence). Trimming cost V 5 bases and J 6 bases; bases outside gene matches: 12. As DNA, the CDR3 is TGTGCCAGCAGTCAAGACAGGGATCGGAGCAATGGCTACACCTTC. Encoded protein: CASSQDRDRSNGYTF.

The V and J genes are TRBV2 and TRBJ1-1; a possible D gene is TRBD1 (6 bases). Trimming removed 4 bases at V and 4 bases at J, with 10 bases between. CDR1 and CDR2 (germline): SNHLY, FYNNEI. The CDR3 covers 13 residues. CDR3 sequence reads: CASSGGGATEAFF. In DNA, the CDR3 is TGTGCCAGCAGTGGCGGGGGGGCCACTGAAGCTTTCTTT.

J is TRBJ2-1 and V is TRBV14, with 11 bases that match TRBD2. The CDR3 covers 16 residues. V lost 4 bases to trimming and J lost 3 bases; unmatched junction nucleotides: 5. Germline V lookup: CDR1 SGHDN, CDR2 FVKESK. The chain's CDR3 is CASSRLTSGNYNEQFF. CDR3 in DNA: TGTGCCAGCAGCCGCCTGACTAGCGGGAACTACAATGAGCAGTTCTTC.

The J gene is TRBJ1-6, the V gene TRBV7-2; no definite D call. Germline lookup yields CDR1 SGHTA and CDR2 FQGNSA. CDR3 length: 14 residues. Between the trimmed V and J ends, which lost 5 bases and 0 bases, there was a span of 5 bases. The CDR3 DNA reads TGTGCCAGCAGCGCGGGCTCCTATAATTCACCCCTCCACTTT. The encoded protein is CASSAGSYNSPLHF.

The gene calls are TRBV9 and TRBJ2-1; 7 nucleotides agree with TRBD2. The CDR3 runs to 16 residues. J gave up 5 bases and V 0 bases, and 8 bases lay outside the gene matches. Germline assignment: CDR1 SGDLS and CDR2 YYNGEE. CDR3 sequence (DNA): TGTGCCAGCAGCGTAGGGGACTACATTATTAACAATGAGCAGTTCTTC. Its translation: CASSVGDYIINNEQFF.

V and J are TRBV5-1 and TRBJ2-2, with TRBD2 matching 8 bases. Germline CDR1 and CDR2: SGHRS and YFSETQ. The CDR3 totals 15 residues. The junction had 6 bases not matched to a gene; V was cut back by 4 bases and J by 4 bases. The CDR3 reads CASSPGLGGTGELFF. As DNA, the CDR3 is TGCGCCAGCAGCCCGGGACTAGGGGGCACCGGGGAGCTGTTTTTT.

This sequence joins TRBV7-7 and TRBJ2-5, with D maybe TRBD2 (5 bases). Trimming took 5 bases from V and 4 from J, leaving 11 bases between them. CDR1 is SSHAT and CDR2 is FNYEAQ in the germline V gene (reference sequence). CDR3 length: 13 residues. The CDR3 nucleotides are TGTGCCAGCAGCCGGACTTTGGGAGAGACCCAGTACTTC. It is translated as CASSRTLGETQYF.